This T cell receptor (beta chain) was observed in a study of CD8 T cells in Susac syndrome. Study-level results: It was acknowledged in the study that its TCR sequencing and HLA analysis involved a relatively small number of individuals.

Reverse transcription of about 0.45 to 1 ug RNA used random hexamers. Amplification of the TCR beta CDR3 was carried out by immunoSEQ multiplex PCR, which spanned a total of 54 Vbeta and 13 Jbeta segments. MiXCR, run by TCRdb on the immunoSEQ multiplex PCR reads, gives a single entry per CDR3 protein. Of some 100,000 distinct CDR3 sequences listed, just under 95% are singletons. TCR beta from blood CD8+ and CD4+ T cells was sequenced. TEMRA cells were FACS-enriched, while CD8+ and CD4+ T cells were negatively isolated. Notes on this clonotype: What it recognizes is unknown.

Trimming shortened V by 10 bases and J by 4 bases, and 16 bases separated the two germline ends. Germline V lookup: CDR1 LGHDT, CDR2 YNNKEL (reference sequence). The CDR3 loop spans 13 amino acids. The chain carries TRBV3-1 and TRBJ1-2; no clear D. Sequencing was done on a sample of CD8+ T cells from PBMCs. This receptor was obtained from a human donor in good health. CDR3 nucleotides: TGTGCCAACTGTCCCAACTCTTTCTATGGCTACACCTTC. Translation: CANCPNSFYGYTF.